This T cell receptor beta chain came from a study of blood T cell repertoires in COVID-19. The overall study: Some COVID-19 samples were acute and others convalescent; all came from the United States, Italy and Spain. PBMCs, B-cell-depleted T cells, or T cells were the source of the cDNA or gDNA that made up the material.

CDR3 length equals 13 residues. Germline V lookup: CDR1 KGHSH, CDR2 LQKENI. V was clipped by 4 bases and J by 5 bases, with 10 bases between them. Original analysis: Amplification of reference gene primers was used by the study to estimate nucleated cell counts. Clones were read by immunoSEQ multiplex PCR, and TCRdb kept only the in-frame ones, dropping some. V and J calls and clone size follow that table, whereas D and trimming were derived from the DNA. The table lists 180,000 or so clones, approximately 80% of them singletons. This TCR was sampled from a man in his fifties or sixties who had recovered from COVID-19. The sequencing input was peripheral blood. This chain connects TRBV18 to TRBJ2-3; D not resolved. The CDR3: CASSRSERDTQYF. The CDR3 DNA reads as TGTGCCAGCTCACGCTCCGAGAGAGATACGCAGTATTTT.